Listed here are 13 T cell receptor beta chains from one sample, sequenced in a study of esophageal squamous cell carcinoma under preoperative chemotherapy. TCRdb processed the PCR reads anew with MiXCR; each CDR3 protein has one entry. Of around 15,000 distinct CDR3 sequences listed, 60% are singletons. The time point is: before preoperative PTX-NDP chemotherapy. Specimen collection occurred from a patient given preoperative chemotherapy. These receptors were collected from a human donor with esophageal squamous cell carcinoma. The donor label of this sample is uncertain.

This clonotype appeared many times. The rearrangement joins TRBV7-8 to TRBJ2-1; TRBD2 matches at 8 bases. The J call is uncertain, as TRBJ2-5 better fits the DNA end. Germline V gives CDR1 SGHVS, CDR2 FQNEAQ. CDR3 length equals 14 residues. The CDR3: CASSTSGRGETQYF. The CDR3 DNA reads TGTGCCAGCAGCACAAGCGGGAGAGGAGAGACCCAGTACTTC.

This clonotype was observed a few times. The junction and the germline gene differ at one end; a read error may be behind it. The chain carries TRBV6-1 and TRBJ2-5; 8 nucleotides align to TRBD2. The CDR3 has 16 amino acids. Germline lookup yields CDR1 MNHNS and CDR2 SASEGT. The CDR3 DNA sequence: TGTGCCAGCAGGCGCAACGGGGGGGGCGGCCAAGAGACGCAGTACTTC. Translation: CASRRNGGGGQETQYF.

The chain employs TRBV6-1 and TRBJ2-3; 9 bases match TRBD2. V shed 4 bases and J 9 bases; nucleotides not matched to a gene: 14. Germline CDR1 MNHNS, CDR2 SASEGT. CDR3 length equals 16 residues. CDR3 DNA: TGTGCCAGCAGTGGCAAGCGGGGGGACGGCAAAGACACGCAGTATTTT. It codes for CASSGKRGDGKDTQYF.

This chain links TRBV6-1 with TRBJ2-6; 8 bases match TRBD2. The germline CDR1 and CDR2 sequences are MNHNS and SASEGT. The CDR3 has 19 residues. Trimming at V came to 6 bases and at J to 0 bases, leaving 13 bases not matched to a gene. This chain's CDR3 is CASSSLREGPRSGANVLTF. CDR3 nucleotides: TGTGCCAGCAGCTCCCTTCGGGAGGGTCCCCGCTCTGGGGCCAACGTCCTGACTTTC.

Of note for this clonotype: One end of the junction varies from germline; a read error may be responsible. The rearrangement joins TRBV6-1 to TRBJ2-6, with 8 bases aligning to TRBD1. This CDR3 region has 16 residues. From germline, CDR1 is MNHNS and CDR2 SASEGT. This CDR3 reads CASSRNQGAGADALYF. CDR3 DNA sequence: TGTGCCAGCAGTCGCAACCAGGGGGCTGGGGCAGATGCGCTGTATTTT.

This CDR3 is CGGGPGGGEEDTQYF. CDR3 nucleotides: TGTGGCGGGGGTCCGGGGGGCGGGGAGGAAGATACGCAGTACTTC. The V and J genes are TRBV6-4 and TRBJ2-3, with D possibly being TRBD2 (7 bases). The end of the DNA aligns better with TRBJ2-7, so the J call may be wrong. The germline gives CDR1 MRHNA, CDR2 SNTAGT. The CDR3 is made up of 15 amino acids.

This clonotype was recorded at least ten times. V and J are TRBV6-1 and TRBJ2-1; 10 bases agree with TRBD2. CDR1 is MNHNS and CDR2 is SASEGT in the germline V gene. V shed 8 bases, J shed 8 bases, and the junction held 6 bases outside the gene matches. CDR3 length equals 13 residues. As DNA, the CDR3 is TGTGCCAGCTCCCTAGCGGGAGATGATGAGCAGTTCTTC. It codes for CASSLAGDDEQFF.

With regard to this clonotype: The junction differs from germline at one of its ends, possibly a read error. The chain has TRBV7-2 and TRBJ2-4; D possibly uses TRBD1 or TRBD2 (8 bases each). The CDR3 length is 16 residues. Germline CDR1 reads SGHTA; CDR2 reads FQGNSA. The CDR3, as DNA: TGTGCGAGCAGCTCCAGGGGGCGGGGGGCCAGTGGCATGCAGTACTTC. Translating it yields CASSSRGRGASGMQYF. The full variable domain, completed using reference TRBV7-2 and TRBJ2-4, is GAGVSQSPSNKVTEKGKDVELRCDPISGHTALYWYRQSLGQGLEFLIYFQGNSAPDKSGLPSDRFSAERTGGSVSTLTIQRTQQEDSAVYLCASSSRGRGASGMQYFGAGTRLSVL.

Note on this clonotype: A much larger clone differs from this one at a single base, so this may be a read error. This chain connects TRBV6-5 to TRBJ2-1; 10 nucleotides align to TRBD2. The CDR3 runs 15 residues. Trimming removed 2 bases from V and 10 bases from J; junction bases left unmatched: 8. Looked up from germline, CDR1 is MNHEY and CDR2 is SVGAGI. CDR3 loop: CASSYLAGDSYEQFF. CDR3 nucleotides: TGTGCCAGCAGTTACCTAGCGGGAGACTCCTACGAGCAGTTCTTC.

The chain employs TRBV7-3 and TRBJ2-2; the match to TRBD2 covers 10 bases. V lost 4 bases and J lost 2; bases outside the gene matches: 4. Germline CDR1 reads SGHTA; CDR2 reads FQGTGA. This CDR3 comprises 16 residues. The CDR3 is CASSSLAGGNTGELFF. The CDR3 DNA follows: TGTGCCAGCAGCTCCTTAGCGGGGGGTAACACCGGGGAGCTGTTTTTT.

CDR3: CASTPRRTGLKNIQYF. CDR3 in DNA: TGTGCCAGCACCCCGCGCCGGACAGGCCTCAAAAACATTCAGTACTTC. This chain uses TRBV12-3 or TRBV12-4 with TRBJ2-4, with TRBD1 matching 7 bases. Unmatched junction bases numbered 12, after V lost 7 bases and J lost 3 bases. The length of the CDR3 is 16 residues.

The chain combines TRBV6-5 with TRBJ2-3, with TRBD2 as a possible D gene (6 bases). Trimming stripped 6 bases from V and 0 bases from J, with 16 bases between. CDR3 length: 16 residues. Germline V gives CDR1 MNHEY, CDR2 SVGAGI. The CDR3 DNA reads TGTGCCAGCAGGCTCGGACTATACTCTAGCACAGATACGCAGTATTTT. Protein product: CASRLGLYSSTDTQYF.

The chain couples TRBV6-5 to TRBJ1-4, with a weak D call TRBD1 (5 bases). Germline assignment: CDR1 MNHEY and CDR2 SVGAGI. V lost 0 bases and J 7 bases, leaving 12 bases between the germline ends. The CDR3 runs to 15 residues. The CDR3 DNA is TGTGCCAGCAGTTACTCGACCAGGGACGGTGAAAAACTGTTTTTT. It codes for CASSYSTRDGEKLFF.